One sample yielded the 29 T cell receptor beta chains listed below, sequenced in a study of Ad26.COV2.S vaccination and SARS-CoV-2 variants. Treatment noted: some 19 received Ad26.COV2.S at low or high dose, single or two shots; 5 received placebo; per-sample allocation not given. Samples came from day 63 after the first vaccine or placebo injection. TCRdb keeps only in-frame clones here, not all; method: immunoSEQ multiplex PCR. The table includes about 480,000 clones, around 90% detected once. Sequenced material: peripheral blood, taken in a trial of Ad26.COV2.S vaccine versus placebo. The source of these receptors is a person aged 18-65 years who received the Ad26.COV2.S COVID-19 vaccine or a placebo.

The CDR3 nucleotides are TGTGCCAGCAGCCAAGGCCCCAGGACTAGGGGCTACAATGAGCAGTTCTTC. This codes for CASSQGPRTRGYNEQFF. The V and J genes are TRBV4-2 and TRBJ2-1; TRBD2 matches 7 bases. J gave up 3 bases and V 1 base, and 9 bases lay outside the gene matches. Germline CDR1 and CDR2: LGHNA and YNFKEQ. The CDR3 is 17 residues long.

The chain couples TRBV4-3 to TRBJ2-3; tentative D call: TRBD1 (6 bases). CDR3 length equals 15 residues. The V end was cut by 4 bases, the J end by 1 base, with 12 bases between. The germline CDR1 and CDR2 sequences are LGHNA and YSLEER. CDR3 in amino acids: CASSLGEGGTDTQYF. CDR3 nucleotide sequence: TGCGCCAGCAGCCTGGGAGAGGGGGGCACAGATACGCAGTATTTT.

This chain links TRBV5-6 with TRBJ1-2, with TRBD1 identical over 8 bases. The junction had 8 bases not matched to a gene; V was cut back by 2 bases and J by 2 bases. CDR1 and CDR2 (germline): SGHDT, YYEEEE. The CDR3 loop spans 16 amino acids. DNA of the CDR3: TGTGCCAGCAGCTTCAGGGGGACAGGCTTAAACTATGGCTACACCTTC. It encodes CASSFRGTGLNYGYTF.

The rearrangement links TRBV7-6 to TRBJ2-1; 9 bases are a match to TRBD1. This CDR3 is built from 15 residues. The germline V gene has CDR1 SGHVS and CDR2 FNYEAQ. With V trimmed by 5 bases and J by 4 bases, 6 bases remained unmatched. CDR3 amino acids: CASSPGTGTYNEQFF. The CDR3 DNA follows: TGTGCCAGCAGCCCCGGGACAGGGACTTACAATGAGCAGTTCTTC.

This chain links TRBV10-3 with TRBJ2-3; the match to TRBD2 covers 7 bases. This CDR3 is built from 15 residues. In germline, CDR1 is ENHRY, CDR2 SYGVKD. V trimming: 9 bases; J trimming: 1 base; junction bases outside the gene matches: 10. CDR3 in amino acids: CAISLGGGGTDTQYF. CDR3 bases: TGTGCCATTTCCCTGGGGGGAGGGGGCACAGATACGCAGTATTTT.

The V and J genes are TRBV2 and TRBJ1-2; D ambiguous. V lost 5 bases to trimming and J lost 6 bases, with 16 bases between them. In germline, CDR1 is SNHLY, CDR2 FYNNEI. The CDR3 has 14 residues. CDR3 nucleotide sequence: TGTGCCAGCAGTAAGGACCGCGGGGTGGATGGCTACACCTTC. Translating gives CASSKDRGVDGYTF.

This chain uses TRBV7-2 with TRBJ2-7; D gene ambiguous. Germline CDR1 is SGHTA and CDR2 is FQGNSA. This CDR3 contains 15 residues. V was clipped by 1 base and J by 0 bases, with 10 bases between them. CDR3 bases: TGTGCCAGCAGCTTAGATCGACTCTCCTCCTACGAGCAGTACTTC. Protein: CASSLDRLSSYEQYF.

The V and J genes are TRBV7-9 and TRBJ2-1; D possibly corresponds to TRBD1 (5 bases). V dropped 4 bases and J dropped 5 bases, with 15 bases sitting between them. The CDR3 extends over 15 amino acids. Germline CDR1 reads SEHNR; CDR2 reads FQNEAQ (reference sequence). This CDR3 reads CASSYGHRENNEQFF. CDR3 nucleotide sequence: TGTGCCAGCAGCTACGGACACCGCGAGAACAATGAGCAGTTCTTC.

This clone was recorded a few times. The chain employs TRBV6-5 and TRBJ1-2; no clear D. CDR1 MNHEY and CDR2 SVGAGI come from the germline V gene. V was pared by 0 bases and J by 2 bases, with 13 bases between. This CDR3 region has 16 residues. CDR3 nucleotides: TGTGCCAGCAGTTACTCCCAGACGGTAGGGAACTATGGCTACACCTTC. Its protein is CASSYSQTVGNYGYTF.

The V call is TRBV28, the J call TRBJ1-1; D might be TRBD1 (5 bases). Germline CDR1 reads MDHEN; CDR2 reads SYDVKM. Between the trimmed V and J ends, which lost 6 bases and 6 bases, there was a span of 8 bases. CDR3 length: 11 residues. DNA for the CDR3: TGTGCCAGCAGCGAGGGACCTGAAGCTTTCTTT. This translates into CASSEGPEAFF.

This chain links TRBV5-4 with TRBJ2-1; D not certain. The ends were cut back, 0 bases at V and 1 base at J, with 14 bases in the middle. The V gene's germline CDR1 is SGHNT and CDR2 YYREEE (reference sequence). This CDR3 has 17 residues. The CDR3 sequence is CASSLDWEPSSYNEQFF. Here the CDR3 DNA reads TGTGCCAGCAGCTTGGATTGGGAACCCAGTTCCTACAATGAGCAGTTCTTC.

The gene calls are TRBV19 and TRBJ2-7, with D perhaps matching TRBD1 (6 bases). The CDR3 is made up of 14 amino acids. V was shortened by 3 bases and J by 4 bases, with 13 bases between the two germline ends. Germline V gene data show CDR1 as LNHDA and CDR2 as SQIVND (reference sequence). The CDR3 is CASSIGLGQYEQYF. CDR3 nucleotide sequence: TGTGCCAGTAGTATTGGGTTAGGACAGTACGAGCAGTACTTC.

The CDR3 DNA reads TGTGCCAGCAGCAAGGGACAGGCGTTCTATGGCTACACCTTC. Translated: CASSKGQAFYGYTF. The chain combines TRBV3-1 (or the pseudogene TRBV3-2) with TRBJ1-2; the match to TRBD1 covers 8 bases. Germline CDR1 reads LGHDT; CDR2 reads YNNKEL (reference sequence). This CDR3 has 14 residues. V shed 5 bases and J 4 bases; nucleotides not matched to a gene: 6.

The chain has TRBV28 and TRBJ1-4; a weak D match, TRBD1 (5 bases). The germline V and J ends were trimmed by 7 bases and 8 bases, with 14 bases remaining between them. Per the germline V gene, CDR1 is MDHEN and CDR2 is SYDVKM. This CDR3 contains 13 residues. CDR3 loop: CASTSLGDEKLFF. The CDR3 DNA reads as TGTGCCAGCACCTCTCTAGGGGACGAAAAACTGTTTTTT.

The chain joins TRBV6-5 to TRBJ2-7; TRBD2 aligns across 11 bases. The CDR3 length is 15 residues. Germline CDR1 MNHEY, CDR2 SVGAGI. V dropped 2 bases and J dropped 7; count of bases not matched to a gene: 7. The CDR3 reads CASSYTSSGRKEQYF. CDR3 coding DNA: TGTGCCAGCAGTTACACTTCTAGCGGGAGGAAGGAGCAGTACTTC.

For the CDR3, the DNA is TGTGCCAGCAGACAGGGCCAGAACACTGAAGCTTTCTTT. It specifies CASRQGQNTEAFF. The rearrangement uses TRBV6-5 and TRBJ1-1, with D tentatively TRBD1 (6 bases). Per germline, CDR1 MNHEY and CDR2 SVGAGI. This CDR3 region has 13 residues. Between the trimmed V and J ends, which lost 6 bases and 1 base, there was a span of 9 bases.

V and J are TRBV29-1 and TRBJ1-2; 7 bases line up with TRBD1. Trimming cost V 6 bases and J 4 bases; bases outside gene matches: 5. Germline CDR1 reads SQVTM; CDR2 reads ANQGSEA. The CDR3 is 12 amino acids. This chain's CDR3 is CSVRQGSYGYTF. Here the CDR3 DNA reads TGCAGCGTGAGACAGGGAAGCTATGGCTACACCTTC.

The chain carries TRBV28 and TRBJ2-3; 11 bases are shared with TRBD2. Germline lookup yields CDR1 MDHEN and CDR2 SYDVKM. The CDR3 runs 19 residues. J lost 1 base, V lost 2 bases, and 11 bases had no gene match. CDR3 sequence (DNA): TGTGCCAGCAGTTTACCAGGACCCGGGACTAGCGGCCGCACAGATACGCAGTATTTT. It encodes CASSLPGPGTSGRTDTQYF.

This clone was seen only once. The V gene is TRBV7-2, the J gene TRBJ2-3, with 8 bases lining up with TRBD2. Germline CDR1 reads SGHTA; CDR2 reads FQGNSA. CDR3 length: 15 residues. The junction had 5 bases not matched to a gene; V was cut back by 0 bases and J by 6 bases. CDR3 sequence: CASSLAATGGDTQYF. The CDR3 DNA sequence: TGTGCCAGCAGCTTAGCGGCTACGGGAGGGGATACGCAGTATTTT.

The J gene is TRBJ2-1, the V gene TRBV11-1; 10 bases are shared with TRBD1. This CDR3 is 16 amino acids long. CDR1 and CDR2 from the germline V gene are SGHAT and FQDESV (reference sequence). Trimming took 5 bases from V and 0 from J; bases not matched to a gene: 4. The CDR3 region is CASSPDRGSSYNEQFF. CDR3 in DNA: TGTGCCAGCAGCCCGGACAGGGGGAGCTCCTACAATGAGCAGTTCTTC.

The chain employs TRBV9 and TRBJ2-1; tentatively, D is TRBD1 or TRBD2 (5 bases each). The CDR3 is 15 residues long. Germline V gene sequence: CDR1 SGDLS, CDR2 YYNGEE. V was trimmed by 2 bases and J by 4 bases, leaving 13 bases between them. The CDR3 spells CASSVGTGNYNEQFF. CDR3 bases: TGTGCCAGCAGCGTGGGGACGGGGAATTACAATGAGCAGTTCTTC. The full variable domain, in which reference TRBV9 and TRBJ2-1 provide the parts outside the CDR3, is DSGVTQTPKHLITATGQRVTLRCSPRSGDLSVYWYQQSLDQGLQFLIQYYNGEERAKGNILERFSAQQFPDLHSELNLSSLELGDSALYFCASSVGTGNYNEQFFGPGTRLTVL.

About this clone: Mismatch with germline at one junction end may stem from a read error. This CDR3 is also generated by other DNA sequences in the sample. This chain uses TRBV7-2 with TRBJ2-7; 9 bases line up with TRBD2. The CDR3 is 13 amino acids. Germline V gene lookup returns CDR1 SGHTA and CDR2 FQGNSA. The CDR3 spells CASRLAGAYEQYF. The CDR3 DNA is TGTGCCAGCAGGTTAGCGGGAGCCTACGAGCAGTACTTC.

Note on this clone: The conserved phenylalanine or tryptophan normally closing the CDR3 is absent here, so this likely arose from a read error. The DNA is left out, because the CDR3 cannot be placed on it with certainty; the CDR3 is given as TCRdb lists it. CDR3: CASEPPGTS. This chain joins TRBV6-6 and TRBJ2-6; TRBD2, as called in the table, went unchecked against the DNA. The V gene's germline CDR1 is MNHNY and CDR2 SVGAGI (reference sequence). The CDR3 region is 9 residues in length, termini included.

The chain employs TRBV6-6 and TRBJ2-7; D is uncertain. V dropped 0 bases and J dropped 4 bases, with 7 bases sitting between them. The germline V gene encodes CDR1 MNHNY and CDR2 SVGAGI (reference sequence). This CDR3 is built from 13 residues. This CDR3 reads CASSYSNPYEQYF. The CDR3 DNA follows: TGTGCCAGCAGTTACTCAAACCCGTACGAGCAGTACTTC.

With respect to this clone: Sequence at one end of the junction differs from germline and may be a read error. V is TRBV7-7 and J is TRBJ2-1, with 8 positions matching TRBD1. CDR3 size: 16 residues. Germline loops: CDR1 SSHAT, CDR2 FNYEAQ (reference sequence). For the CDR3, the DNA is TGTGCTAGCAGCAATAACAGGGGGAACTCCTACAATGAGCAGTTCTTC. It is translated as CASSNNRGNSYNEQFF. The whole variable domain, filled in from reference TRBV7-7 and TRBJ2-1, reads GAGVSQSPRYKVTKRGQDVTLRCDPISSHATLYWYQQALGQGPEFLTYFNYEAQPDKSGLPSDRFSAERPEGSISTLTIQRTEQRDSAMYRCASSNNRGNSYNEQFFGPGTRLTVL.

The chain is built from TRBV10-3 and TRBJ1-5; maybe TRBD1 (6 bases). The CDR3 is 15 residues long. V lost 11 bases to trimming and J lost 1 base, with 18 bases between them. CDR1 and CDR2 (germline): ENHRY, SYGVKD. The CDR3, as DNA: TGTGCCCCCAAAGGGGGGGCTTGGAGCAATCAGCCCCAGCATTTT. Its translation: CAPKGGAWSNQPQHF.

This chain joins TRBV20-1 and TRBJ2-7; D not certain. V lost 5 bases, J lost 1 base, and 6 bases lay in between. This CDR3 spans 11 amino acids. Per germline, CDR1 DFQATT and CDR2 SNEGSKA (reference sequence). The CDR3 DNA reads as TGCAGTGCTCCCAAGTCCTACGAGCAGTACTTC. Its translation is CSAPKSYEQYF.

The chain carries TRBV5-4 and TRBJ2-7; TRBD2 matches at 7 bases. The trim removed 7 bases at V and 7 bases at J, leaving 17 bases unmatched. Germline CDR1 reads SGHNT; CDR2 reads YYREEE (reference sequence). This CDR3 is built from 15 residues. DNA for the CDR3: TGTGCCAGCCGAAGGGTCGGGGCGGGAGTCGGGGAGCAGTACTTC. This translates into CASRRVGAGVGEQYF.

The chain combines TRBV7-9 with TRBJ1-2; D gene uncertain. CDR1 is SEHNR, CDR2 FQNEAQ, per germline (reference sequence). This CDR3 comprises 12 residues. Trimming stripped 3 bases from V and 4 bases from J, with 6 bases between. In DNA form, the CDR3 reads TGTGCCAGCAGCTTGGTGGGCTATGGCTACACCTTC. This sequence encodes CASSLVGYGYTF.